The sequence of this TCR beta chain was determined in a study of blood T cell repertoires in COVID-19. Turning to the study itself: T cells, B-cell-depleted T cells, or PBMCs provided the cDNA or gDNA that served as material.

Trimming removed 6 bases at V and 0 bases at J, with 15 bases between. This CDR3 comprises 17 residues. Germline V CDR1 and CDR2: SNHLY, FYNNEI. Cohorts were based on clinical histories the participants reported. Authors' processing steps: Amplifying reference gene primers gave estimates of nucleated cell counts. Only in-frame clones appear in the TCRdb table, and some are missing; sequencing was by immunoSEQ multiplex PCR. The V and J calls and clone size are taken from that table; D and trimming were inferred from the DNA. The data show about 290,000 clones, around 90% seen once. Source material: PBMCs or T cells enriched from blood (not recorded which). The receptor's source is a middle-aged woman who had recovered from COVID-19. The chain links TRBV2 to TRBJ1-6; no clear D gene. CDR3 in DNA: TGTGCCAGCAGCCGCACCCCAAGGAGCTCCTATAATTCACCCCTCCACTTT. This sequence encodes CASSRTPRSSYNSPLHF.